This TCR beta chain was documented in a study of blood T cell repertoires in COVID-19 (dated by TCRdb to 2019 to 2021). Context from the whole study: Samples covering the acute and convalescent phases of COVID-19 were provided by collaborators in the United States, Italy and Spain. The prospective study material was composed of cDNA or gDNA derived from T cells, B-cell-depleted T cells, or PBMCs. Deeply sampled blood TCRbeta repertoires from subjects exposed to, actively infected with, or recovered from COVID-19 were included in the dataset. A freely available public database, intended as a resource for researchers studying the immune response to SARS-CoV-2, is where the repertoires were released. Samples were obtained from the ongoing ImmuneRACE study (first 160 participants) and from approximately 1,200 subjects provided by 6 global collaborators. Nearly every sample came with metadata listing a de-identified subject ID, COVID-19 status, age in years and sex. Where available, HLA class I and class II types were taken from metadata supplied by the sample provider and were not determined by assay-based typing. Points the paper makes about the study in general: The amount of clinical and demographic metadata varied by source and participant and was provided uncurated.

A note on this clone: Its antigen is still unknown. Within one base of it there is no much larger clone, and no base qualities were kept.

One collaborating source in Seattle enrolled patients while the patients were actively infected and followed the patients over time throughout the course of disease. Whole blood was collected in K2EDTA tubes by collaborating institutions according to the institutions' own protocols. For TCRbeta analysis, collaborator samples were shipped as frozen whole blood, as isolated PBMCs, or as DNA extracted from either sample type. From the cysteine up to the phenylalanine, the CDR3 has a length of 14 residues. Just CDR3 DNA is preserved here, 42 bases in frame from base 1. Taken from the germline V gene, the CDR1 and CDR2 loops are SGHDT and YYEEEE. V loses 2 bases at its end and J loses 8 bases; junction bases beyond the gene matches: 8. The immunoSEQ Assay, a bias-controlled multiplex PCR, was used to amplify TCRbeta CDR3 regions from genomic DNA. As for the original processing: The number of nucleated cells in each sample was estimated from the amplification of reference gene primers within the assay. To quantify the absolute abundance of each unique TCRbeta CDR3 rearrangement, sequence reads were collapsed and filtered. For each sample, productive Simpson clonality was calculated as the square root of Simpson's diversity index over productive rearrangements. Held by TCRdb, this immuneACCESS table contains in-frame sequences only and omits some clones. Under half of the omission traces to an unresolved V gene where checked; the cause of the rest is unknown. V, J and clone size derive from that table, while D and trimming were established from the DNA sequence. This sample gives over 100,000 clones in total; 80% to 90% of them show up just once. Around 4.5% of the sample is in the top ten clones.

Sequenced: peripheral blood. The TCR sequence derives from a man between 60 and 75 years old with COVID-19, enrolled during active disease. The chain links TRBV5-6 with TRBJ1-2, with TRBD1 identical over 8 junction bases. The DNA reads TGTGCCAGCAGCTTCCCAGGGGGCGGAGGGGGCTACACCTTC. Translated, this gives CASSFPGGGGGYTF.